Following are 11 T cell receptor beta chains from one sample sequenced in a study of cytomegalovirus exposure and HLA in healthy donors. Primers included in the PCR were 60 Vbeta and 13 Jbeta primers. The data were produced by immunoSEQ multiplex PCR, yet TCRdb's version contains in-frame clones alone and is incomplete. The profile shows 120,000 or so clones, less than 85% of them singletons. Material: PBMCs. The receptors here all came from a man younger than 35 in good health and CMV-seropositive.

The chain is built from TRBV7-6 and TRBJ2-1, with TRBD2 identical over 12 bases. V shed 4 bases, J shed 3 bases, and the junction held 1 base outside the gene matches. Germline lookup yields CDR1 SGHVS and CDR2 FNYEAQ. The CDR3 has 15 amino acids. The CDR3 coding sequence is TGTGCCAGCAGCTCTAGCGGGGGGGGCTACAATGAGCAGTTCTTC. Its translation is CASSSSGGGYNEQFF.

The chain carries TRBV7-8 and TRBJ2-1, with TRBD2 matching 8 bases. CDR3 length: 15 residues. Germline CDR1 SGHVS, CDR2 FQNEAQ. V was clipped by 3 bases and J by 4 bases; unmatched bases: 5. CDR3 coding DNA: TGTGCCAGCAGCTTCCTCGGGGGGGGATACAATGAGCAGTTCTTC. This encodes CASSFLGGGYNEQFF.

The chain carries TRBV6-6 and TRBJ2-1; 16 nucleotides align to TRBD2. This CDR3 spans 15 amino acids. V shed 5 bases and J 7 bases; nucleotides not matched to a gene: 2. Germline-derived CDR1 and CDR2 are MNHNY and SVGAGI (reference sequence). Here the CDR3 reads CASSGTSGGVNEQFF. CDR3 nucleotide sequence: TGTGCCAGCAGTGGGACTAGCGGGGGGGTGAATGAGCAGTTCTTC.

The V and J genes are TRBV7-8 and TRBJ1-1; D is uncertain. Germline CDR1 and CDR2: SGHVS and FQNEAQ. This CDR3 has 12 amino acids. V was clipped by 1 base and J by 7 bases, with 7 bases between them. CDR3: CASSLDRGEAFF. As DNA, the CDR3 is TGTGCCAGCAGCTTAGACCGGGGTGAAGCTTTCTTT. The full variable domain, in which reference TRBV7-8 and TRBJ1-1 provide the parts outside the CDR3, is GAGVSQSPRYKVAKRGQDVALRCDPISGHVSLFWYQQALGQGPEFLTYFQNEAQLDKSGLPSDRFFAERPEGSVSTLKIQRTQQEDSAVYLCASSLDRGEAFFGQGTRLTVV.

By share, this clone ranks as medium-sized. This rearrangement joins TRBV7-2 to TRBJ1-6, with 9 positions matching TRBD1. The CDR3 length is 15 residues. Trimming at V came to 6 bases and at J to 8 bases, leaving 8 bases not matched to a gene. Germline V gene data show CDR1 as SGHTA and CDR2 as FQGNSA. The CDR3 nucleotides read TGTGCCAGCAGTCGATCGGGACAGGGAGATTCACCCCTCCACTTT. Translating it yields CASSRSGQGDSPLHF. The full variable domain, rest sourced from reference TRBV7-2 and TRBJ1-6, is GAGVSQSPSNKVTEKGKDVELRCDPISGHTALYWYRQSLGQGLEFLIYFQGNSAPDKSGLPSDRFSAERTGGSVSTLTIQRTQQEDSAVYLCASSRSGQGDSPLHFGNGTRLTVT.

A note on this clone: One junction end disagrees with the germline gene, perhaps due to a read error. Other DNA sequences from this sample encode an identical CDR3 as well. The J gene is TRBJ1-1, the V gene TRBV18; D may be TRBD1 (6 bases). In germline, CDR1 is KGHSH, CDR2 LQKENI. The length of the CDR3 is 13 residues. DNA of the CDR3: TGTGCCAGCTCACCAGACGGGGACACTGAGGCTTTCTTT. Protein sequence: CASSPDGDTEAFF.

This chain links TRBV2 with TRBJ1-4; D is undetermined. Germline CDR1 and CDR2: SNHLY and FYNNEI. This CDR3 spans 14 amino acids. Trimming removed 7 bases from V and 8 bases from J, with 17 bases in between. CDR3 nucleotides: TGTGCCAGCACCCGATTAGGATTGGGCGAAAAACTGTTTTTT. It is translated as CASTRLGLGEKLFF.

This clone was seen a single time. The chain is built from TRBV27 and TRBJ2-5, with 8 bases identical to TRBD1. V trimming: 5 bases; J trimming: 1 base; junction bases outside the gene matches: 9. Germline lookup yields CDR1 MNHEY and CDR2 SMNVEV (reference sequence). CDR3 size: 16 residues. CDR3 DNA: TGTGCCAGCAGTACCCTGACAGGGGAAGGCCAAGAGACCCAGTACTTC. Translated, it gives CASSTLTGEGQETQYF.

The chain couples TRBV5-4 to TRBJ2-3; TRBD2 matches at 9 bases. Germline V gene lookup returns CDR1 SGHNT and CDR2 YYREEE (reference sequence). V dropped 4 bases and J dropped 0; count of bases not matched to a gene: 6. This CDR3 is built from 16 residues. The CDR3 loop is CASSPGSGGSTDTQYF. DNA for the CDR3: TGTGCCAGCAGCCCCGGAAGCGGGGGGAGCACAGATACGCAGTATTTT.

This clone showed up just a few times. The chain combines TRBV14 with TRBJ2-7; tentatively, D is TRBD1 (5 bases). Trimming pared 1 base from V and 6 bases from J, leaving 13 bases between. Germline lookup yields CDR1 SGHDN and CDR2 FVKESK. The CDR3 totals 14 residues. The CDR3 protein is CASSQVSSGIEQYF. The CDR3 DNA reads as TGTGCCAGCAGCCAAGTTTCCTCAGGGATCGAGCAGTACTTC.

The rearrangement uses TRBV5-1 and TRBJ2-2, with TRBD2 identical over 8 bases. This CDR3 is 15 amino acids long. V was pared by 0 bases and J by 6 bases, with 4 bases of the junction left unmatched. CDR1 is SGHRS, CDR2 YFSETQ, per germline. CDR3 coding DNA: TGCGCCAGCAGCTTGGCGGGGGGGCAAGCCGGGGAGCTGTTTTTT. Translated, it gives CASSLAGGQAGELFF.